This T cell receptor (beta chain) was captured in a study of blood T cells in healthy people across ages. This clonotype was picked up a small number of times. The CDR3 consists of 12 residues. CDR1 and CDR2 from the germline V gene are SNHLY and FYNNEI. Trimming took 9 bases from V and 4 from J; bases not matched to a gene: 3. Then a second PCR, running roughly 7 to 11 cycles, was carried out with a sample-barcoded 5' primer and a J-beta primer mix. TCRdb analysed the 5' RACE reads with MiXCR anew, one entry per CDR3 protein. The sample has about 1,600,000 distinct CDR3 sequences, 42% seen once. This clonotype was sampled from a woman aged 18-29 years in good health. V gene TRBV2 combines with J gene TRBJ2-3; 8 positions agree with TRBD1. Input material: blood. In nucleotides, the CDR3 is TGTGCCAGGACAGGGGTGGCAGATACGCAGTATTTT. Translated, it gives CARTGVADTQYF.